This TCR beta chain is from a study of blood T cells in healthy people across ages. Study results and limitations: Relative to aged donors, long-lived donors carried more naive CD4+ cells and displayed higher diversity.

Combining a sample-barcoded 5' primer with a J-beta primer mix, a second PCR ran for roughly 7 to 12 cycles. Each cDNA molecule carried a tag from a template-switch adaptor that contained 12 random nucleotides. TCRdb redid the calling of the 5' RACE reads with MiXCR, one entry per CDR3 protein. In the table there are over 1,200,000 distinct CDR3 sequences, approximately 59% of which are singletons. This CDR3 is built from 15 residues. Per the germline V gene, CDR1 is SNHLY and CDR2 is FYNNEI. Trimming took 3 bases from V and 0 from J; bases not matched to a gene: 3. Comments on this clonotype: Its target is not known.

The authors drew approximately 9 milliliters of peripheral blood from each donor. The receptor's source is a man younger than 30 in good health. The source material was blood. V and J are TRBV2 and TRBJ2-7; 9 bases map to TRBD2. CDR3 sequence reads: CASSDPAGGSYEQYF. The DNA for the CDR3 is TGTGCCAGCAGTGACCCAGCGGGGGGCTCCTACGAGCAGTACTTC.